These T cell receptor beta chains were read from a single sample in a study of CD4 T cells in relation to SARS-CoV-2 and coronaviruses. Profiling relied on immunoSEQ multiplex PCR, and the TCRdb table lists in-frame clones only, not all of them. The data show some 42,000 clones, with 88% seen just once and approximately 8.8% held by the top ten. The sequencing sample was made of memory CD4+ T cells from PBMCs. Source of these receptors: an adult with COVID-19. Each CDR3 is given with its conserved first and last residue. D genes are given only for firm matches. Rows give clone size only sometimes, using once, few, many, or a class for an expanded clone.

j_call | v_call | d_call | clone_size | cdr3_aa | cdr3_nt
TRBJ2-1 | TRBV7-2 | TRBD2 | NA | CASSRGGGNSYNEQFF | TGTGCCAGCAGCCGGGGGGGCGGGAACTCCTACAATGAGCAGTTCTTC
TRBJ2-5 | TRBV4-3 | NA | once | CASSQDSEGKETQYF | TGCGCCAGCAGCCAAGATAGTGAGGGGAAAGAGACCCAGTACTTC
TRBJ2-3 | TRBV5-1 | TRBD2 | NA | CASSLDLRGSTDTQYF | TGCGCCAGCAGCTTGGACCTGCGGGGGAGCACAGATACGCAGTATTTT
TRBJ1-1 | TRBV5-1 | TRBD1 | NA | CASSRQGANTEAFF | TGCGCCAGCAGCCGACAGGGGGCAAACACTGAAGCTTTCTTT
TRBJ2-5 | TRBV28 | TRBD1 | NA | CASSGGGQGVQETQYF | TGTGCCAGCAGCGGTGGGGGACAGGGTGTTCAAGAGACCCAGTACTTC
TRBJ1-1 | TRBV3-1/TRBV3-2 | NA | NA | CASSRQPNGLTEAFF | TGTGCCAGCAGCCGACAACCAAACGGGCTCACTGAAGCTTTCTTT
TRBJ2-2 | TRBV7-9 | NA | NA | CASTGQGSVPGELFF | TGTGCCAGCACCGGGCAGGGTTCGGTCCCCGGGGAGCTGTTTTTT
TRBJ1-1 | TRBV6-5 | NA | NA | CASSYERRTEAFF | TGTGCCAGCAGTTACGAACGGCGGACTGAAGCTTTCTTT
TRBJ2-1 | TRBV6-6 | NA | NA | CASSRDAREQFF | TGTGCCAGCAGTCGGGACGCACGTGAGCAGTTCTTC
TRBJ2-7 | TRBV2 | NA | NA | CASSEARTSYEQYF | TGTGCCAGCAGTGAAGCTAGGACTTCCTACGAGCAGTACTTC
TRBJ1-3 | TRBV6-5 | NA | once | CASSFSSGNTIYF | TGTGCCAGCAGTTTCAGCTCTGGAAACACCATATATTTT
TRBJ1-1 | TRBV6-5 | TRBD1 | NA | CASSLDRGYTEAFF | TGTGCCAGCAGTTTGGACAGGGGGTACACTGAAGCTTTCTTT
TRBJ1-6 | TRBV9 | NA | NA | CASSVNQNAPLHF | TGTGCCAGCAGCGTAAACCAGAACGCCCCCCTCCACTTT
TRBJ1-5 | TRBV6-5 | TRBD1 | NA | CASRSGTGGYQPQHF | TGTGCCAGCAGGTCTGGAACAGGGGGATATCAGCCCCAGCATTTT
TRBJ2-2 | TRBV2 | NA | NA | CASTLQLHTGELFF | TGTGCCAGCACCCTCCAGCTCCATACCGGGGAGCTGTTTTTT
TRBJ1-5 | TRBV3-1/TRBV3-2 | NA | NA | CASSPFRGNGQPQHF | TGTGCCAGCAGCCCCTTCCGGGGGAACGGTCAGCCCCAGCATTTT
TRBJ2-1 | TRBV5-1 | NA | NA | CASSLVDSAYNEQFF | TGCGCCAGCAGCTTGGTAGACAGCGCCTACAATGAGCAGTTCTTC
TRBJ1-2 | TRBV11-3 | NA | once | CASSPGPDPGYTF | TGTGCCAGCAGCCCAGGACCGGATCCTGGCTACACCTTC
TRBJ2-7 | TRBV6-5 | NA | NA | CASSSFSGQSYEQYF | TGTGCCAGCAGTTCATTTTCGGGACAAAGCTACGAGCAGTACTTC
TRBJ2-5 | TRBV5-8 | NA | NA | CASSLVQGLKETQYF | TGTGCCAGCAGCTTAGTACAGGGATTAAAAGAGACCCAGTACTTC
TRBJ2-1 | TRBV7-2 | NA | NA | CASSLGVQFF | TGTGCCAGCAGCTTAGGGGTGCAGTTCTTC
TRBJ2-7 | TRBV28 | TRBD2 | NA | CASSLITSGSYEQYF | TGTGCCAGCAGTTTAATAACTAGCGGCTCCTACGAGCAGTACTTC
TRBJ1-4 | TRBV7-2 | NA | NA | CASSFAYEKLFF | TGTGCCAGCAGCTTCGCCTATGAAAAACTGTTTTTT
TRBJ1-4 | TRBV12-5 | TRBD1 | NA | CASGLGTGVSEKLFF | TGTGCTAGTGGTTTGGGGACAGGGGTGAGTGAAAAACTGTTTTTT
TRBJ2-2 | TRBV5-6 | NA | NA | CASSLGGRRVPGELFF | TGTGCCAGCAGCTTGGGTGGTCGGAGGGTTCCCGGGGAGCTGTTTTTT
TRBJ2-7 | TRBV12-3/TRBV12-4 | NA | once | CASGVGGAGEQYF | TGTGCCAGCGGCGTGGGGGGGGCCGGCGAGCAGTACTTC
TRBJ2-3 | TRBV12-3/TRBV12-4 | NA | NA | CASRNTQYF | TGTGCCAGCAGAAATACGCAGTATTTT
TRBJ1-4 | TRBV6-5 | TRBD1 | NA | CASSYSRQGKKLFF | TGTGCCAGCAGTTACTCACGACAGGGGAAAAAACTGTTTTTT
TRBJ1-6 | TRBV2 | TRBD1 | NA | CASSAKQGRVSPLHF | TGTGCCAGCAGCGCCAAACAGGGGAGGGTTTCACCCCTCCACTTT
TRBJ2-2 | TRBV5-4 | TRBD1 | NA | CASSQGVTGELFF | TGTGCCAGCAGCCAGGGGGTCACCGGGGAGCTGTTTTTT
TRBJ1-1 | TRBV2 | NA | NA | CASSGEAMNTEAFF | TGTGCCAGCAGTGGGGAGGCGATGAACACTGAAGCTTTCTTT
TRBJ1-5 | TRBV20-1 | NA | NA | CSDCSNQPQHF | TGCAGTGACTGTAGCAATCAGCCCCAGCATTTT
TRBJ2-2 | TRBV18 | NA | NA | CASSPQDINTGELFF | TGTGCCAGCTCACCCCAGGACATAAACACCGGGGAGCTGTTTTTT
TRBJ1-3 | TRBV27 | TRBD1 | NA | CASSLNRGHTIYF | TGTGCCAGCAGTTTAAACAGGGGGCACACCATATATTTT
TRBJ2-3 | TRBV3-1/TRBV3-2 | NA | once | CASSPGDTQYF | TGTGCCAGCAGCCCCGGGGATACGCAGTATTTT
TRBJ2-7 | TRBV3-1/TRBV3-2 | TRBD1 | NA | CASSQENRDRGFYEQYF | TGTGCCAGCAGCCAAGAAAACCGGGACAGGGGGTTCTACGAGCAGTACTTC
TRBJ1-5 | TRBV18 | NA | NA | CASSPKGAPDQPQHF | TGTGCCAGCTCACCAAAAGGCGCGCCCGATCAGCCCCAGCATTTT
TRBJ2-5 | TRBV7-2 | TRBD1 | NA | CASSLGQGQETQYF | TGTGCCAGCAGCTTGGGACAGGGGCAAGAGACCCAGTACTTC
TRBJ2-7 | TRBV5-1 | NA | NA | CASSLAVTVNEQYF | TGCGCCAGCAGCTTGGCGGTGACAGTAAACGAGCAGTACTTC
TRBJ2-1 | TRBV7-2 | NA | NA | CASSQRTSTGRYNEQFF | TGTGCCAGCAGCCAGCGAACTTCGACAGGCCGCTACAATGAGCAGTTCTTC
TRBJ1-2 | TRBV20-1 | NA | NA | CSARVGVGYTF | TGCAGTGCTAGAGTGGGGGTTGGCTACACCTTC
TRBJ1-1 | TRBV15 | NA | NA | CATSRVGTEAFF | TGTGCCACCAGCAGAGTTGGCACTGAAGCTTTCTTT
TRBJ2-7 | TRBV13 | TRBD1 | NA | CASSPPGTGTYEQYF | TGTGCCAGCAGCCCCCCCGGGACAGGGACCTACGAGCAGTACTTC
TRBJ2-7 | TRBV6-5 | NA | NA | CASSRLRGGYEQYF | TGTGCCAGCAGCCGCCTCAGGGGCGGTTACGAGCAGTACTTC